These 4 T cell receptor beta chains share one sample of origin, sequenced in a study of blood T cells in healthy people across ages. The second PCR ran roughly 6 to 11 cycles with a sample-barcoded 5' primer and J-beta primers. MiXCR was run by TCRdb on the 5' RACE reads, yielding one entry per CDR3 protein. The sample includes about 1.4 million distinct CDR3 sequences, around 55% seen only once; the top ten take about 6.7%. The sequenced material came from blood. These TCRs come from a man aged 18-30 years in good health.

This rearrangement joins TRBV7-6 to TRBJ2-7; TRBD2 agrees at 9 bases. V dropped 2 bases and J dropped 4; count of bases not matched to a gene: 6. This CDR3 spans 15 amino acids. The germline CDR1 and CDR2 sequences are SGHVS and FNYEAQ. The CDR3 protein is CASSLFSGGIYEQYF. The CDR3, as DNA: TGTGCCAGCAGCTTATTTAGCGGGGGAATTTACGAGCAGTACTTC.

This clonotype was counted between two and nine times. The rearrangement uses TRBV11-2 and TRBJ2-7, with D unresolved. V was shortened by 2 bases and J by 0 bases, with 11 bases between the two germline ends. Germline V gene data show CDR1 as SGHAT and CDR2 as FQNNGV. This CDR3 is 15 amino acids long. The CDR3 sequence: CASSLMGSASYEQYF. CDR3 nucleotide sequence: TGTGCCAGCAGCTTAATGGGCAGCGCCTCCTACGAGCAGTACTTC.

This chain connects TRBV5-1 to TRBJ1-2, with D perhaps TRBD1 (5 bases). V was trimmed by 5 bases and J by 8 bases, leaving 10 bases between them. Per the germline V gene, CDR1 is SGHRS and CDR2 is YFSETQ. The length of the CDR3 is 11 residues. The CDR3, as DNA: TGCGCCAGCAGTGGGGGGGAAGGCTACACCTTC. Its protein is CASSGGEGYTF.

The chain has TRBV5-1 and TRBJ2-3; no reliable D call. Germline values: CDR1 SGHRS, CDR2 YFSETQ. V lost 1 base to trimming and J lost 0 bases, with 9 bases between them. The CDR3 covers 15 residues. In DNA form, the CDR3 reads TGCGCCAGCAGCTTGCTAACCCCTAGCACAGATACGCAGTATTTT. Translating gives CASSLLTPSTDTQYF.